Below are 30 T cell receptor beta chains sequenced from a single sample in a study of metastatic and nonmetastatic thyroid tumors. TCRdb redid the clone calls on the PCR reads using MiXCR. The sample shows 15,000 to 19,000 clones, about 3.5% of them seen only once. Every patient underwent thyroid surgery untreated. The sequencing input was tumor tissue. The source is a female donor with papillary thyroid cancer or a benign thyroid nodule (not recorded which). Some clones in this sample may be carry-over from other donors' samples.

This rearrangement joins TRBV6-2 or TRBV6-3 to TRBJ1-3, with 7 bases fitting TRBD1. The CDR3 runs 16 residues. V was clipped by 6 bases and J by 3 bases; unmatched bases: 11. Germline V gene sequence: CDR1 MNHEY, CDR2 SVGEGT. The CDR3 is CASRRQGELSGNTIYF. The CDR3 DNA reads as TGTGCCAGCAGGAGACAGGGCGAACTGAGTGGAAACACCATATATTTT.

In its sample, this clone was seen a few times. V and J are TRBV20-1 and TRBJ2-7; 12 nucleotides agree with TRBD2. The CDR3 totals 14 residues. CDR1 and CDR2 (germline): DFQATT, SNEGSKA (reference sequence). V dropped 6 bases and J dropped 6; count of bases not matched to a gene: 9. CDR3: CSAGQTSGSFEQYF. CDR3 in DNA: TGCAGTGCGGGACAGACTAGCGGGAGCTTCGAGCAGTACTTC.

This clone was counted between two and nine times. The chain employs TRBV6-5 and TRBJ1-1, with D uncertain. The CDR3 is 14 amino acids. The germline gives CDR1 MNHEY, CDR2 SVGAGI. V was trimmed by 2 bases and J by 3 bases, leaving 10 bases between them. The CDR3 region has the DNA TGTGCCAGCAGTTACGCGGGTCCTTACACTGAAGCTTTCTTT. It codes for CASSYAGPYTEAFF.

A few counts support this clone. This sequence joins TRBV6-9 and TRBJ2-4; D assignment may be TRBD1 or TRBD2 (5 bases each). Germline CDR1 and CDR2: MNHGY and SVAAGI. The CDR3 has 15 residues. Trimming pared 3 bases from V and 1 base from J, leaving 10 bases between. The CDR3 sequence is CASSYMGEAKNIQYF. CDR3 bases: TGTGCCAGCAGTTACATGGGGGAGGCCAAAAACATTCAGTACTTC.

This chain joins TRBV28 and TRBJ2-7; 12 bases map to TRBD1. There are 14 residues in the CDR3. J gave up 6 bases and V 4 bases, and 4 bases lay outside the gene matches. Germline values: CDR1 MDHEN, CDR2 SYDVKM. CDR3 nucleotides: TGTGCCAGCAGTTACGGGACAGGGGGCGGCGAGCAGTACTTC. Its protein product is CASSYGTGGGEQYF.

The chain combines TRBV15 with TRBJ2-7; the D is unclear. Germline CDR1 LNHNV, CDR2 YYDKDF (reference sequence). Trimming removed 8 bases at V and 2 bases at J, with 13 bases between. The CDR3 contains 13 residues. CDR3 nucleotides: TGTGCCACCGCCGGACCAGACGCCTACGAGCAGTACTTC. Translating it yields CATAGPDAYEQYF.

This clone turned up a few times. The chain combines TRBV7-9 with TRBJ2-7, with 8 positions matching TRBD1. CDR1 is SEHNR, CDR2 FQNEAQ, per germline (reference sequence). This CDR3 has 14 amino acids. J gave up 3 bases and V 5 bases, and 6 bases lay outside the gene matches. The CDR3: CASSHRDRNYEQYF. In DNA form, the CDR3 reads TGTGCCAGCAGCCACCGGGACAGGAACTACGAGCAGTACTTC.

Only a few counts were recorded for this clone. A much bigger clone sits one base away, suggesting this may be a read error. DNA of the CDR3: TGTGCCAGCAGTTCAAGTCGGCCAGATACGCAGTATTTT. Translation gives CASSSSRPDTQYF. The J gene is TRBJ2-3, the V gene TRBV27; D ambiguous. CDR1 and CDR2 from the germline V gene are MNHEY and SMNVEV (reference sequence). V was trimmed by 4 bases and J by 4 bases, leaving 9 bases between them. This CDR3 contains 13 residues.

At least ten counts were recorded for this clone. The rearrangement joins TRBV7-3 to TRBJ2-2; D is undetermined. V lost 5 bases and J lost 0, with 4 bases in between. This CDR3 spans 13 amino acids. The V gene's germline CDR1 is SGHTA and CDR2 FQGTGA. This CDR3 reads CASSRSNTGELFF. In DNA, the CDR3 is TGTGCCAGCAGCCGTTCGAACACCGGGGAGCTGTTTTTT.

CDR3 nucleotides: TGTGCCAGCAGTGAGTGGGCTAGCCAATACAATGAGCAGTTCTTC. Encoded protein: CASSEWASQYNEQFF. V usage is TRBV6-1 and J usage is TRBJ2-1; perhaps TRBD2 as D (5 bases). Between the trimmed V and J ends, which lost 3 bases and 4 bases, there was a span of 13 bases. The CDR3 sequence is 15 residues long. CDR1 and CDR2 (germline): MNHNS, SASEGT.

This clone has only a few counts. The chain has TRBV28 and TRBJ2-7; TRBD1 matches at 9 bases. The ends lost 5 bases at V and 2 bases at J; junction bases unmatched: 10. There are 16 residues in the CDR3. Germline V gene sequence: CDR1 MDHEN, CDR2 SYDVKM. The CDR3: CASSQNTGGSTYEQYF. CDR3 nucleotide sequence: TGTGCCAGCAGTCAAAATACAGGGGGCAGTACCTACGAGCAGTACTTC.

There are a few counts of this clone. V is TRBV28 and J is TRBJ2-2; possibly TRBD1 or TRBD2 for D (5 bases each). The V and J ends lost 7 bases and 0 bases respectively, with 15 bases between them. CDR1 is MDHEN and CDR2 is SYDVKM in the germline V gene. The CDR3 contains 16 residues. CDR3 sequence: CASTQPGRSNTGELFF. The CDR3 nucleotides read TGTGCCAGCACACAACCGGGACGGTCGAACACCGGGGAGCTGTTTTTT.

This rearrangement joins TRBV20-1 to TRBJ2-7, with a tentative D call TRBD1 (6 bases). The V and J ends lost 0 bases and 1 base respectively, with 10 bases between them. The germline CDR1 and CDR2 sequences are DFQATT and SNEGSKA (reference sequence). This CDR3 is 14 amino acids long. CDR3 in DNA: TGCAGTGCTAGAGACGTGACAGGATCCTACGAGCAGTACTTC. Translation gives CSARDVTGSYEQYF.

The chain links TRBV20-1 to TRBJ2-7; no clear D gene. CDR3 length: 15 residues. V lost 3 bases and J 2 bases, leaving 17 bases between the germline ends. Germline V gene lookup returns CDR1 DFQATT and CDR2 SNEGSKA (reference sequence). The CDR3 bases are TGCAGTGCTAGTGGACGGGCCATCGGAACCTACGAGCAGTACTTC. Translation: CSASGRAIGTYEQYF.

This clone is classed as medium-sized. The chain is built from TRBV5-1 and TRBJ2-5; 10 bases agree with TRBD2. This CDR3 is 14 amino acids long. J lost 4 bases, V lost 5 bases, and 5 bases had no gene match. Per the germline V gene, CDR1 is SGHRS and CDR2 is YFSETQ. The CDR3 coding sequence is TGCGCCAGCAGAGTCACTAGCGGGGCAGAGACCCAGTACTTC. Translated: CASRVTSGAETQYF.

This clone was detected only a few times. The V call is TRBV28, the J call TRBJ2-7, with 7 bases that match TRBD2. Per the germline V gene, CDR1 is MDHEN and CDR2 is SYDVKM. The CDR3 has 15 amino acids. V lost 7 bases and J lost 1; bases outside the gene matches: 10. CDR3 sequence reads: CASNVAGLLSYEQYF. As DNA, the CDR3 is TGTGCCAGCAATGTAGCGGGTTTACTATCCTACGAGCAGTACTTC.

This clone was recorded a few times. The chain employs TRBV6-4 and TRBJ2-1; the D is unclear. V was shortened by 3 bases and J by 0 bases, with 9 bases between the two germline ends. The CDR3 runs to 15 residues. Germline V gene data show CDR1 as MRHNA and CDR2 as SNTAGT. Here the CDR3 DNA reads TGTGCCAGCAGTGAGCAGGATAGCTCCTACAATGAGCAGTTCTTC. It encodes CASSEQDSSYNEQFF.

There are a few counts of this clone. The genes are TRBV2 and TRBJ2-2; a weak D match, TRBD1 (5 bases). The CDR3 extends over 15 amino acids. Trimming took 3 bases from V and 6 from J, leaving 14 bases between them. Germline assignment: CDR1 SNHLY and CDR2 FYNNEI. CDR3: CASSEGRILPGELFF. CDR3 in DNA: TGTGCCAGCAGTGAGGGGCGGATCCTCCCCGGGGAGCTGTTTTTT. Supplemented by reference TRBV2 and TRBJ2-2, the full variable domain reads EPEVTQTPSHQVTQMGQEVILRCVPISNHLYFYWYRQILGQKVEFLVSFYNNEISEKSEIFDDQFSVERPDGSNFTLKIRSTKLEDSAMYFCASSEGRILPGELFFGEGSRLTVL.

This clone was seen ten or more times. The CDR3 is CASSLARTGLSEQYF. The DNA for the CDR3 is TGTGCCAGCAGTTTAGCTAGGACAGGGTTGAGCGAGCAGTACTTC. The gene calls are TRBV12-3 or TRBV12-4 and TRBJ2-7; 8 bases match TRBD1. Losses at the gene ends were 0 bases for V and 6 bases for J; bases not matched to a gene: 7. This CDR3 is 15 amino acids long.

The CDR3 loop reads CAVREDLDTQYF. The CDR3, as DNA: TGTGCCGTGAGGGAGGATTTAGATACGCAGTATTTT. The chain joins TRBV28 to TRBJ2-3, with a possible D match to TRBD2 (6 bases). Trimming cost V 11 bases and J 5 bases, with 14 bases left between them. The germline gives CDR1 MDHEN, CDR2 SYDVKM. The CDR3 is 12 residues long.

The rearrangement links TRBV24-1 to TRBJ1-4; no firm D call. With 5 bases removed from V and 10 bases from J, the gap between germline ends came to 13 bases. The CDR3 covers 13 residues. In germline, CDR1 is KGHDR, CDR2 SFDVKD. The CDR3 nucleotides are TGTGCCACCAGTGCGAACAGTGGCGGAAAACTGTTTTTT. It yields the protein CATSANSGGKLFF.

The genes are TRBV6-5 and TRBJ2-7; D is perhaps TRBD1 (6 bases). The V end was cut by 2 bases, the J end by 3 bases, with 11 bases between. Per the germline V gene, CDR1 is MNHEY and CDR2 is SVGAGI. The CDR3 sequence is 14 residues long. The CDR3 reads CASSYQQGSYEQYF. The DNA of the CDR3 is TGTGCCAGCAGTTACCAACAGGGTAGCTACGAGCAGTACTTC.

Only a few counts were recorded for this clone. This chain joins TRBV28 and TRBJ1-1; D is undetermined. V lost 5 bases and J lost 1, with 11 bases in between. The CDR3 sequence is 14 residues long. CDR1 and CDR2 (germline): MDHEN, SYDVKM. CDR3 residues: CASSRSNRNTEAFF. CDR3 nucleotide sequence: TGTGCCAGCAGTCGATCGAACAGGAACACTGAAGCTTTCTTT. Drawing the rest from reference TRBV28 and TRBJ1-1, the complete variable domain is DVKVTQSSRYLVKRTGEKVFLECVQDMDHENMFWYRQDPGLGLRLIYFSYDVKMKEKGDIPEGYSVSREKKERFSLILESASTNQTSMYLCASSRSNRNTEAFFGQGTRLTVV.

This clone was counted a few times. J is TRBJ1-5 and V is TRBV28; D is possibly TRBD1 (5 bases). V dropped 3 bases and J dropped 1 base, with 13 bases sitting between them. CDR3 size: 16 residues. CDR1 is MDHEN, CDR2 SYDVKM, per germline. The CDR3 region is CASSFIRGLSNQPQHF. The CDR3 DNA sequence: TGTGCCAGCAGTTTTATTCGGGGACTAAGCAATCAGCCCCAGCATTTT.

This clone occurred a few times. The V and J genes are TRBV14 and TRBJ2-3; 8 bases align to TRBD1. Germline CDR1 and CDR2: SGHDN and FVKESK. This CDR3 is built from 17 residues. The junction had 5 bases not matched to a gene; V was cut back by 0 bases and J by 0 bases. CDR3 in DNA: TGTGCCAGCAGCCAAGATGCAGGGGGCTCTAGCACAGATACGCAGTATTTT. Protein product: CASSQDAGGSSTDTQYF. Based on the CDR3 plus reference TRBV14 and TRBJ2-3, the full variable domain is EAGVTQFPSHSVIEKGQTVTLRCDPISGHDNLYWYRRVMGKEIKFLLHFVKESKQDESGMPNNRFLAERTGGTYSTLKVQPAELEDSGVYFCASSQDAGGSSTDTQYFGPGTRLTVL.

The chain joins TRBV20-1 to TRBJ1-1; D might be TRBD1 (5 bases). Trimming pared 6 bases from V and 8 bases from J, leaving 19 bases between. The CDR3 extends over 13 amino acids. Germline CDR1 is DFQATT and CDR2 is SNEGSKA (reference sequence). CDR3 region: CSADIVGIVEAFF. CDR3 nucleotide sequence: TGCAGTGCGGACATAGTAGGGATCGTGGAAGCTTTCTTT.

This chain joins TRBV7-9 and TRBJ2-7, with 8 bases identical to TRBD1. With V trimmed by 5 bases and J by 4 bases, 10 bases remained unmatched. The length of the CDR3 is 15 residues. CDR1 SEHNR and CDR2 FQNEAQ come from the germline V gene (reference sequence). The CDR3 coding sequence is TGTGCCAGCAGCGCCGGACAGGGATCGTTGTACGAGCAGTACTTC. Its protein product is CASSAGQGSLYEQYF. The complete variable domain, with remaining parts taken from reference TRBV7-9 and TRBJ2-7, reads DTGVSQNPRHKITKRGQNVTFRCDPISEHNRLYWYRQTLGQGPEFLTYFQNEAQLEKSRLLSDRFSAERPKGSFSTLEIQRTEQGDSAMYLCASSAGQGSLYEQYFGPGTRLTVT.

This clone came up a few times. The chain is built from TRBV2 and TRBJ1-5; D uncertain. CDR1 is SNHLY and CDR2 is FYNNEI in the germline V gene. The CDR3 contains 16 residues. V was trimmed by 5 bases and J by 2 bases, leaving 16 bases between them. The CDR3 DNA sequence: TGTGCCAGCAGTCCTTCTGCGACTGGGCGCAATCAGCCCCAGCATTTT. Amino acids: CASSPSATGRNQPQHF.

A few counts support this clone. The rearrangement joins TRBV20-1 to TRBJ1-3; TRBD1 matches 8 bases. This CDR3 contains 13 residues. The germline CDR1 and CDR2 sequences are DFQATT and SNEGSKA (reference sequence). Trimming cost V 6 bases and J 4 bases; bases outside gene matches: 5. CDR3 region: CSARDRQGNTIYF. The CDR3 coding sequence is TGCAGTGCACGGGACAGGCAAGGAAACACCATATATTTT.

This clone was seen a few times. V is TRBV20-1 and J is TRBJ2-5; TRBD1 matches 9 bases. J gave up 2 bases and V 2 bases, and 6 bases lay outside the gene matches. Germline V gene data show CDR1 as DFQATT and CDR2 as SNEGSKA (reference sequence). The CDR3 loop spans 15 amino acids. The CDR3: CSARTGGDLQETQYF. The CDR3 DNA sequence: TGCAGTGCTAGAACAGGGGGCGACTTACAAGAGACCCAGTACTTC.